This T cell receptor (beta chain) was sequenced during a study of identical twins. Study results and caveats: Out-of-frame TCR alpha sharing observed in monozygotic twins exceeded model estimates. Findings depended on cross-sectional statistics rather than tracking the same donors. The degree of excess twin sharing was weaker in beta out-of-frame sequences.

This clonotype was observed a few times. Its specificity is not known. Per germline, CDR1 MNHNS and CDR2 SASEGT. The junction had 9 bases not matched to a gene; V was cut back by 6 bases and J by 5 bases. The CDR3 sequence is 15 residues long. Via MiXCR, TCRdb re-called the 5' RACE reads, giving one row per CDR3 protein. This table has about 450,000 distinct CDR3 sequences, less than 20% appearing once. The clonotype was recovered from a man over 45 in good health. The sequencing input was naive T cells sorted from blood. V is TRBV6-1 and J is TRBJ2-2, with 7 bases lining up with TRBD1. The CDR3 nucleotides are TGTGCCAGCAGCACAGGGGCCGGTGGGACCGGGGAGCTGTTTTTT. Translating gives CASSTGAGGTGELFF.